The rows below give T cell receptor beta chains drawn from one sample of a study of vaccination and CD4 T cells after COVID-19. TCRdb called the PCR reads again in MiXCR, with one record for every CDR3 protein. The profile covers about 9,200 distinct CDR3 sequences, with about 51% appearing a single time and roughly 30% taken by the ten largest. Their cognate antigens are unknown. The specimen was CD4+ T cells from blood, cultured in vitro. Receptors originate from a human donor who had recovered from COVID-19. CDR3s include the opening cysteine and the closing phenylalanine or tryptophan. A D gene is named only where the DNA matches it firmly. Size is omitted from some rows. Given values are once, few, many or a class for expanded clones.

d_call: TRBD1
clone_size: .
v_call: TRBV28
j_call: TRBJ2-5
cdr3_aa: CASSLAGQGAETQYF
cdr3_nt: TGTGCCAGCAGTTTGGCAGGACAGGGGGCAGAGACCCAGTACTTC

d_call: .
clone_size: .
v_call: TRBV19
j_call: TRBJ1-1
cdr3_aa: CASSIEGLSSEAFF
cdr3_nt: TGTGCCAGTAGTATTGAGGGTCTCTCTAGTGAAGCTTTCTTT

d_call: TRBD1
clone_size: .
v_call: TRBV20-1
j_call: TRBJ1-1
cdr3_aa: CSAQPGQGAPEAFF
cdr3_nt: TGCAGTGCTCAACCGGGACAGGGGGCCCCTGAAGCTTTCTTT

d_call: .
clone_size: .
v_call: TRBV7-9
j_call: TRBJ1-1
cdr3_aa: CASSLAYNTEAFF
cdr3_nt: TGTGCCAGCAGCTTGGCTTACAACACTGAAGCTTTCTTT

d_call: .
clone_size: .
v_call: TRBV12-3/TRBV12-4
j_call: TRBJ2-1
cdr3_aa: CASRNREGSYNEQFF
cdr3_nt: TGTGCCAGCAGGAACAGGGAAGGCTCCTACAATGAGCAGTTCTTC

d_call: .
clone_size: .
v_call: TRBV29-1
j_call: TRBJ2-7
cdr3_aa: CSVAGQRVYEQYF
cdr3_nt: TGCAGCGTTGCTGGACAGAGGGTTTACGAGCAGTACTTC

d_call: .
clone_size: .
v_call: TRBV20-1
j_call: TRBJ2-1
cdr3_aa: CSARWGRISYNEQFF
cdr3_nt: TGCAGTGCTAGGTGGGGACGGATAAGCTACAATGAGCAGTTCTTC

d_call: TRBD2
clone_size: .
v_call: TRBV11-2
j_call: TRBJ2-3
cdr3_aa: CASSLRGRGGADTQYF
cdr3_nt: TGTGCCAGCAGCTTGAGAGGGCGGGGGGGCGCAGATACGCAGTATTTT

d_call: TRBD1
clone_size: few
v_call: TRBV19
j_call: TRBJ1-6
cdr3_aa: CASSGGLPSPLHF
cdr3_nt: TGTGCCAGTTCAGGGGGCTTGCCTTCACCCCTCCACTTT

d_call: TRBD1
clone_size: .
v_call: TRBV30
j_call: TRBJ1-1
cdr3_aa: CAWSVGGRLNTEAFF
cdr3_nt: TGTGCCTGGAGTGTAGGGGGCAGACTCAACACTGAAGCTTTCTTT

d_call: .
clone_size: .
v_call: TRBV5-1
j_call: TRBJ1-1
cdr3_aa: CASSPAGDTNTEAFF
cdr3_nt: TGCGCCAGCAGCCCGGCGGGAGATACGAACACTGAAGCTTTCTTT

d_call: .
clone_size: .
v_call: TRBV12-3/TRBV12-4
j_call: TRBJ1-3
cdr3_aa: CASSLGGRNTIYF
cdr3_nt: TGTGCCAGCAGTTTAGGAGGGCGAAACACCATATATTTT

d_call: .
clone_size: .
v_call: TRBV20-1
j_call: TRBJ2-1
cdr3_aa: CSARDIRGADNEQFF
cdr3_nt: TGCAGTGCTAGAGATATCCGGGGGGCGGACAATGAGCAGTTCTTC

d_call: .
clone_size: .
v_call: TRBV19
j_call: TRBJ2-1
cdr3_aa: CASSMGGGKDYNEQFF
cdr3_nt: TGTGCCAGTAGTATGGGAGGGGGCAAAGACTACAATGAGCAGTTCTTC

d_call: .
clone_size: .
v_call: TRBV20-1
j_call: TRBJ1-2
cdr3_aa: CSVEGRFNNYGYTF
cdr3_nt: TGCAGTGTGGAGGGCAGGTTTAATAACTATGGCTACACCTTC

d_call: .
clone_size: few
v_call: TRBV6-1
j_call: TRBJ1-6
cdr3_aa: CASRMTEYNSPLHF
cdr3_nt: TGTGCCAGCAGAATGACCGAGTATAATTCACCCCTCCACTTT

d_call: TRBD1
clone_size: .
v_call: TRBV4-3
j_call: TRBJ2-5
cdr3_aa: CASSQDSGQGETQYF
cdr3_nt: TGCGCCAGCAGCCAAGATAGTGGACAGGGGGAGACCCAGTACTTC

d_call: .
clone_size: .
v_call: TRBV7-2
j_call: TRBJ1-3
cdr3_aa: CASSLDSGSGNTIYF
cdr3_nt: TGTGCCAGCAGCTTAGATTCAGGGAGCGGAAACACCATATATTTT

d_call: .
clone_size: .
v_call: TRBV11-2
j_call: TRBJ2-3
cdr3_aa: CASSRGSVGDTQYF
cdr3_nt: TGTGCCAGCAGCCGAGGGTCCGTCGGGGATACGCAGTATTTT

d_call: .
clone_size: few
v_call: TRBV6-1
j_call: TRBJ1-2
cdr3_aa: CASSESGDRGYGYTF
cdr3_nt: TGTGCCAGCAGTGAAAGCGGGGACCGCGGCTATGGCTACACCTTC

d_call: TRBD1
clone_size: .
v_call: TRBV11-2
j_call: TRBJ2-2
cdr3_aa: CASSLRGLVGELFF
cdr3_nt: TGTGCCAGCAGCTTGAGGGGGCTGGTCGGGGAGCTGTTTTTT

d_call: .
clone_size: .
v_call: TRBV18
j_call: TRBJ1-1
cdr3_aa: CASTRDGAGTEAFF
cdr3_nt: TGTGCCAGCACCCGTGATGGGGCGGGCACTGAAGCTTTCTTT

d_call: .
clone_size: once
v_call: TRBV12-3/TRBV12-4
j_call: TRBJ1-2
cdr3_aa: CASSWATGIYGYTF
cdr3_nt: TGTGCCAGCAGTTGGGCGACAGGAATCTATGGCTACACCTTC

d_call: .
clone_size: .
v_call: TRBV7-2
j_call: TRBJ1-1
cdr3_aa: CASSLDPGSEAFF
cdr3_nt: TGTGCCAGCAGCTTAGATCCGGGGTCTGAAGCTTTCTTT

d_call: TRBD1
clone_size: .
v_call: TRBV6-1
j_call: TRBJ2-2
cdr3_aa: CASSGGQGRTGELFF
cdr3_nt: TGTGCCAGCAGTGGAGGACAGGGAAGGACCGGGGAGCTGTTTTTT

d_call: .
clone_size: .
v_call: TRBV21-1
j_call: TRBJ1-4
cdr3_aa: CASSIHRNPTNEKLFF
cdr3_nt: TGTGCCAGCAGCATACACAGAAATCCCACTAATGAAAAACTGTTTTTT

d_call: TRBD1
clone_size: .
v_call: TRBV2
j_call: TRBJ1-5
cdr3_aa: CASEGEGATALGQPQHF
cdr3_nt: TGTGCCAGCGAGGGTGAGGGGGCTACAGCACTTGGTCAGCCCCAGCATTTT

d_call: .
clone_size: .
v_call: TRBV2
j_call: TRBJ1-6
cdr3_aa: CASRLPNSPLHF
cdr3_nt: TGTGCCAGCAGACTGCCCAATTCACCCCTCCACTTT

d_call: TRBD1
clone_size: few
v_call: TRBV20-1
j_call: TRBJ1-1
cdr3_aa: CSARENRGNTEAFF
cdr3_nt: TGCAGTGCTAGAGAGAACAGGGGGAACACTGAAGCTTTCTTT

d_call: .
clone_size: few
v_call: TRBV6-1
j_call: TRBJ2-5
cdr3_aa: CASTVTLGTQYF
cdr3_nt: TGTGCCAGCACCGTGACCCTAGGGACCCAGTACTTC

d_call: .
clone_size: few
v_call: TRBV24-1
j_call: TRBJ1-3
cdr3_aa: CATLLRRGSSGNTIYF
cdr3_nt: TGTGCCACCCTACTTAGGCGGGGGAGCTCTGGAAACACCATATATTTT

d_call: .
clone_size: .
v_call: TRBV11-2
j_call: TRBJ2-7
cdr3_aa: CASSLGQQTYEQYF
cdr3_nt: TGTGCCAGCAGCTTAGGACAGCAGACCTACGAGCAGTACTTC

d_call: .
clone_size: few
v_call: TRBV20-1
j_call: TRBJ2-7
cdr3_aa: CSATGLPYEQYF
cdr3_nt: TGCAGTGCGACGGGACTCCCCTACGAGCAGTACTTC

d_call: .
clone_size: medium-sized
v_call: TRBV20-1
j_call: TRBJ1-4
cdr3_aa: CSARDARRDEKLFF
cdr3_nt: TGCAGTGCTAGAGATGCCAGGCGGGACGAAAAACTGTTTTTT

d_call: TRBD1
clone_size: hyperexpanded
v_call: TRBV2
j_call: TRBJ1-5
cdr3_aa: CASSEAPPGGESQPQHF
cdr3_nt: TGTGCCAGCAGTGAAGCGCCCCCAGGGGGTGAAAGTCAGCCCCAGCATTTT

d_call: TRBD1
clone_size: few
v_call: TRBV19
j_call: TRBJ1-1
cdr3_aa: CASSTTTGGGTEAFF
cdr3_nt: TGTGCCAGTAGTACGACGACAGGGGGTGGCACTGAAGCTTTCTTT

d_call: TRBD1
clone_size: .
v_call: TRBV29-1
j_call: TRBJ2-3
cdr3_aa: CSVKAGGESTDTQYF
cdr3_nt: TGCAGCGTGAAGGCAGGGGGCGAGAGCACAGATACGCAGTATTTT

d_call: TRBD1
clone_size: few
v_call: TRBV6-1
j_call: TRBJ2-7
cdr3_aa: CASSELDRVPYF
cdr3_nt: TGTGCCAGCAGTGAACTGGACAGGGTTCCGTACTTC

d_call: .
clone_size: few
v_call: TRBV28
j_call: TRBJ1-5
cdr3_aa: CASRFEVGWTDSNQPQHF
cdr3_nt: TGTGCCAGCCGTTTTGAGGTGGGGTGGACAGATAGCAATCAGCCCCAGCATTTT

d_call: TRBD1
clone_size: .
v_call: TRBV6-1
j_call: TRBJ1-3
cdr3_aa: CASRHRDSSGNTIYF
cdr3_nt: TGTGCCAGCAGACACCGGGACAGCTCTGGAAACACCATATATTTT

d_call: TRBD1
clone_size: .
v_call: TRBV20-1
j_call: TRBJ1-5
cdr3_aa: CSIGGQVGQPQHF
cdr3_nt: TGCAGTATAGGGGGACAGGTGGGTCAGCCCCAGCATTTT

d_call: .
clone_size: .
v_call: TRBV10-2
j_call: TRBJ1-5
cdr3_aa: CASGPGPLDQPQHF
cdr3_nt: TGCGCCAGCGGGCCGGGGCCGCTCGATCAGCCCCAGCATTTT

d_call: TRBD2
clone_size: .
v_call: TRBV20-1
j_call: TRBJ2-3
cdr3_aa: CSASPLTSGAGDTQYF
cdr3_nt: TGCAGTGCTAGTCCGCTTACTAGCGGGGCCGGAGATACGCAGTATTTT

d_call: .
clone_size: few
v_call: TRBV6-5
j_call: TRBJ1-1
cdr3_aa: CASSYSGGNTEAFF
cdr3_nt: TGTGCCAGCAGTTACTCGGGGGGGAACACTGAAGCTTTCTTT

d_call: .
clone_size: .
v_call: TRBV2
j_call: TRBJ2-7
cdr3_aa: CAGRQDAYEQYF
cdr3_nt: TGTGCCGGTAGACAGGATGCCTACGAGCAGTACTTC

d_call: .
clone_size: few
v_call: TRBV9
j_call: TRBJ2-6
cdr3_aa: CASSVGSSGANVLTF
cdr3_nt: TGTGCCAGCAGCGTAGGTAGCTCTGGGGCCAACGTCCTGACTTTC

d_call: .
clone_size: .
v_call: TRBV7-2
j_call: TRBJ1-4
cdr3_aa: CASSLGAGEKLFF
cdr3_nt: TGTGCCAGCAGCTTGGGGGCGGGAGAAAAACTGTTTTTT

d_call: TRBD2
clone_size: .
v_call: TRBV19
j_call: TRBJ2-1
cdr3_aa: CASSIQLAGAGSYNEQFF
cdr3_nt: TGTGCCAGTAGTATCCAACTAGCGGGGGCCGGCTCCTACAATGAGCAGTTCTTC

d_call: TRBD1
clone_size: .
v_call: TRBV6-2/TRBV6-3
j_call: TRBJ2-5
cdr3_aa: CASSYSQGAGHWSQYF
cdr3_nt: TGTGCCAGCAGTTACTCTCAGGGGGCTGGACATTGGTCCCAGTACTTC

d_call: .
clone_size: few
v_call: TRBV5-4
j_call: TRBJ2-3
cdr3_aa: CASSSQGTDTQYF
cdr3_nt: TGTGCCAGCAGCTCACAGGGCACAGATACGCAGTATTTT

d_call: .
clone_size: few
v_call: TRBV25-1
j_call: TRBJ1-2
cdr3_aa: CASSEYLGQTIYGYTF
cdr3_nt: TGTGCCAGCAGTGAATATCTCGGGCAGACGATTTATGGCTACACCTTC

d_call: .
clone_size: few
v_call: TRBV6-2/TRBV6-3
j_call: TRBJ1-1
cdr3_aa: CASSPDGGMNTEAFF
cdr3_nt: TGTGCCAGCAGTCCAGATGGGGGCATGAACACTGAAGCTTTCTTT

d_call: .
clone_size: few
v_call: TRBV20-1
j_call: TRBJ2-7
cdr3_aa: CSGTALSYEQYF
cdr3_nt: TGCAGTGGGACAGCACTTTCCTACGAGCAGTACTTC

d_call: TRBD1
clone_size: .
v_call: TRBV30
j_call: TRBJ1-1
cdr3_aa: CAWDGQGYTEAFF
cdr3_nt: TGTGCCTGGGACGGACAGGGGTACACTGAAGCTTTCTTT

d_call: .
clone_size: .
v_call: TRBV20-1
j_call: TRBJ2-3
cdr3_aa: CSARDSGGRESDTQYF
cdr3_nt: TGCAGTGCTAGAGATAGCGGCGGCCGAGAGTCGGATACGCAGTATTTT